The 25 T cell receptor beta chains presented below share a single source sample, sequenced in a study of PD-1 blockade in classical Hodgkin lymphoma. Time point: cycle 4 day 1 (C4D1), after five to seven weeks of nivolumab. Brentuximab vedotin exposure varied among the patients, all of whom had relapsed after autologous stem cell transplantation. Profiling relied on immunoSEQ multiplex PCR, and the TCRdb table lists in-frame clones only, not all of them. The sample has around 53,000 clones; about three quarters are singletons. The source material was peripheral blood mononuclear cells (PBMCs), sampled before the fourth cycle of nivolumab. The receptors derive from a human donor with classical Hodgkin lymphoma.

The rearrangement uses TRBV4-3 and TRBJ1-1; possibly TRBD1 for D (5 bases). Trimming stripped 4 bases from V and 0 bases from J, with 9 bases between. The CDR3 spans 14 residues. CDR1 is LGHNA, CDR2 YSLEER, per germline. As DNA, the CDR3 is TGCGCCAGCAGCCGAGACAGTGTGAACACTGAAGCTTTCTTT. Amino acid sequence: CASSRDSVNTEAFF.

This clone appeared many times. The V call is TRBV19, the J call TRBJ1-5; no clear D gene. Germline assignment: CDR1 LNHDA and CDR2 SQIVND (reference sequence). V dropped 4 bases and J dropped 0 bases, with 10 bases sitting between them. The CDR3 sequence is 15 residues long. The CDR3 DNA is TGTGCCAGTAGTAGGCTATCATATAGCAATCAGCCCCAGCATTTT. It translates to CASSRLSYSNQPQHF.

The rearrangement links TRBV4-1 to TRBJ2-3; D is uncertain. The CDR3 totals 14 residues. Per the germline V gene, CDR1 is MGHRA and CDR2 is YSYEKL. With 1 base removed from V and 1 base from J, the gap between germline ends came to 6 bases. CDR3 region: CASSQGTRTDTQYF. CDR3 nucleotide sequence: TGCGCCAGCAGCCAAGGGACGCGCACAGATACGCAGTATTTT.

The gene calls are TRBV28 and TRBJ2-1; 11 bases line up with TRBD1. In germline, CDR1 is MDHEN, CDR2 SYDVKM. With 4 bases clipped from V and 8 bases from J, the junction kept 4 bases outside the gene matches. The CDR3 extends over 14 amino acids. CDR3 bases: TGTGCCAGCAGTTGGACAGGGGGCAGGGATGAGCAGTTCTTC. It is translated as CASSWTGGRDEQFF.

V usage is TRBV6-5 and J usage is TRBJ1-5; no clear D gene. Germline assignment: CDR1 MNHEY and CDR2 SVGAGI. V was shortened by 0 bases and J by 5 bases, with 8 bases between the two germline ends. CDR3 length: 14 residues. The CDR3 DNA reads as TGTGCCAGCAGTTACTCCTGGTCGGATCAGCCCCAGCATTTT. Translating it yields CASSYSWSDQPQHF.

The V and J genes are TRBV10-3 and TRBJ2-5; unclear D gene. V lost 4 bases and J lost 5, with 8 bases in between. Germline assignment: CDR1 ENHRY and CDR2 SYGVKD. This CDR3 spans 12 amino acids. In nucleotides, the CDR3 is TGTGCCATCAGTGCGACCCTCGAGACCCAGTACTTC. This translates into CAISATLETQYF.

This clone was detected only a few times. The chain combines TRBV28 with TRBJ1-5; tentatively, D is TRBD1 (5 bases). V lost 8 bases and J 3 bases, leaving 8 bases between the germline ends. The germline V gene has CDR1 MDHEN and CDR2 SYDVKM. The CDR3 length is 12 residues. CDR3 sequence (DNA): TGTGCCAGCGGGACGGTCAATCAGCCCCAGCATTTT. It encodes CASGTVNQPQHF.

Only a few counts were recorded for this clone. The gene calls are TRBV7-6 and TRBJ1-2, with D perhaps matching TRBD1 (6 bases). Germline CDR1 and CDR2: SGHVS and FNYEAQ. This CDR3 contains 13 residues. V was shortened by 5 bases and J by 5 bases, with 12 bases between the two germline ends. CDR3 amino acids: CASSPGQLYGYTF. The CDR3 DNA reads as TGTGCCAGCAGCCCCGGACAGCTATATGGCTACACCTTC.

This chain connects TRBV4-3 to TRBJ2-1; 11 positions agree with TRBD2. This CDR3 region has 16 residues. J gave up 8 bases and V 3 bases, and 9 bases lay outside the gene matches. The germline V gene has CDR1 LGHNA and CDR2 YSLEER. The CDR3: CASSQSTSGRSDEQFF. CDR3 coding DNA: TGCGCCAGCAGCCAGAGTACTAGCGGGAGAAGCGATGAGCAGTTCTTC.

The rearrangement joins TRBV7-8 to TRBJ2-2, with 10 bases that match TRBD1. The CDR3 is 15 amino acids. The germline V gene encodes CDR1 SGHVS and CDR2 FQNEAQ. The junction had 7 bases not matched to a gene; V was cut back by 4 bases and J by 8 bases. The CDR3 here is CASSSDGQGVGELFF. The CDR3 DNA sequence: TGTGCCAGCAGCTCTGACGGACAGGGGGTGGGGGAGCTGTTTTTT.

This rearrangement joins TRBV11-2 to TRBJ2-7, with D possibly matching TRBD2 (5 bases). Germline lookup yields CDR1 SGHAT and CDR2 FQNNGV. V was cut by 2 bases and J by 3 bases, with 14 bases left in between. The CDR3 runs to 15 residues. The CDR3 is CASSLRVSVHYEQYF. The CDR3 DNA follows: TGTGCCAGCAGCTTAAGGGTTAGCGTACACTACGAGCAGTACTTC.

This clone was observed once. The chain recombines TRBV27 with TRBJ2-7; possibly TRBD1 or TRBD2 for D (5 bases each). Trimming took 5 bases from V and 7 from J, leaving 18 bases between them. Germline V gene lookup returns CDR1 MNHEY and CDR2 SMNVEV (reference sequence). This CDR3 region has 14 residues. CDR3 region: CASSPGALPVEQYF. The CDR3 region has the DNA TGTGCCAGCAGTCCCGGGGCCCTACCTGTTGAGCAGTACTTC.

This CDR3 is CASSLGLAGFTDTQYF. In nucleotides, the CDR3 is TGCGCCAGCAGCTTGGGTCTAGCGGGATTTACAGATACGCAGTATTTT. The rearrangement joins TRBV5-1 to TRBJ2-3, with 9 bases that match TRBD2. V was pared by 0 bases and J by 3 bases, with 5 bases of the junction left unmatched. Looked up from germline, CDR1 is SGHRS and CDR2 is YFSETQ. This CDR3 comprises 16 residues.

The chain carries TRBV29-1 and TRBJ2-3, with TRBD2 as a possible D gene (5 bases). The CDR3 spans 14 residues. Germline CDR1 reads SQVTM; CDR2 reads ANQGSEA. Trimming pared 3 bases from V and 2 bases from J, leaving 12 bases between. CDR3: CSVEGQGLTDTQYF. DNA for the CDR3: TGCAGCGTTGAGGGCCAAGGACTCACAGATACGCAGTATTTT.

The chain has TRBV7-9 and TRBJ2-3, with D maybe TRBD1 (5 bases). The CDR3 is 14 amino acids. Trimming took 8 bases from V and 0 from J, leaving 12 bases between them. Germline values: CDR1 SEHNR, CDR2 FQNEAQ (reference sequence). The CDR3 loop is CASRRGASTDTQYF. In DNA, the CDR3 is TGTGCCAGCCGACGTGGGGCTAGCACAGATACGCAGTATTTT.

The chain has TRBV28 and TRBJ2-1; 8 positions match TRBD2. After removal of 6 bases from V and 12 bases from J, the junction contained 13 bases not matched to a gene. This CDR3 region has 14 residues. Germline CDR1 MDHEN, CDR2 SYDVKM. DNA for the CDR3: TGTGCCAGCAGCCCCGGAGTAAGCGGGAGATCGCAGTTCTTC. Its protein is CASSPGVSGRSQFF.

V gene TRBV7-3 combines with J gene TRBJ2-2, with 7 nucleotides matching TRBD1. The CDR3 sequence is 17 residues long. Germline V lookup: CDR1 SGHTA, CDR2 FQGTGA. The junction had 12 bases not matched to a gene; V was cut back by 5 bases and J by 3 bases. CDR3 coding DNA: TGTGCCAGCAGCATGACAGGGCCCACGAGGGACACCGGGGAGCTGTTTTTT. Its translation: CASSMTGPTRDTGELFF.

The chain carries TRBV6-1 and TRBJ2-2, with 14 bases identical to TRBD2. V lost 10 bases and J lost 7; bases outside the gene matches: 8. This CDR3 comprises 15 residues. CDR1 and CDR2 (germline): MNHNS, SASEGT. CDR3 amino acids: CAITPGTSGGGELFF. CDR3 bases: TGTGCCATTACGCCGGGGACTAGCGGGGGCGGGGAGCTGTTTTTT.

This chain connects TRBV9 to TRBJ2-7; D not certain. V lost 0 bases, J lost 6 bases, and 10 bases lay in between. The CDR3 runs 13 residues. CDR1 and CDR2 from the germline V gene are SGDLS and YYNGEE. CDR3 protein: CASSVATSTEQYF. The CDR3 coding sequence is TGTGCCAGCAGCGTAGCTACAAGTACCGAGCAGTACTTC.

This sequence joins TRBV28 and TRBJ2-7; TRBD2 agrees at 9 bases. V gave up 10 bases and J gave up 3 bases; unmatched junction bases: 10. This CDR3 comprises 14 residues. The germline V gene encodes CDR1 MDHEN and CDR2 SYDVKM. In nucleotides, the CDR3 is TGTGCCACTCTTGGTGCGGGAGGGCTCTACGAGCAGTACTTC. Protein sequence: CATLGAGGLYEQYF.

This clone was counted only a few times. The V gene is TRBV27, the J gene TRBJ2-1, with D possibly being TRBD1 (5 bases). Germline CDR1 MNHEY, CDR2 SMNVEV (reference sequence). The CDR3 has 13 amino acids. The CDR3 region is CASRQGETNEQFF. The DNA of the CDR3 is TGTGCGAGTCGGCAGGGCGAGACCAATGAGCAGTTCTTC.

The chain uses TRBV30 and TRBJ1-4, with 8 bases matching TRBD1. Germline V gene data show CDR1 as GTSNPN and CDR2 as SVGIG (reference sequence). The CDR3 is 14 residues long. With 3 bases clipped from V and 7 bases from J, the junction kept 7 bases outside the gene matches. CDR3 bases: TGTGCCTGGAGAGCCCCAGGGGGCGGTGAAAAACTGTTTTTT. Residues: CAWRAPGGGEKLFF.

The chain has TRBV12-5 and TRBJ2-6; D not certain. Per germline, CDR1 LGHNT and CDR2 FRNRAP. Deletions cut 1 base from V and 1 base from J, with 8 bases between. The length of the CDR3 is 16 residues. The CDR3 DNA is TGTGCTAGTGGTTTGGGCAGAGCGTCTGGGGCCAACGTCCTGACTTTC. This translates into CASGLGRASGANVLTF.

The chain links TRBV11-2 to TRBJ2-5; the D gene is possibly TRBD2 (6 bases). Germline-derived CDR1 and CDR2 are SGHAT and FQNNGV. The CDR3 has 12 residues. Between the trimmed V and J ends, which lost 6 bases and 5 bases, there was a span of 10 bases. CDR3 protein: CASRLARETQYF. CDR3 in DNA: TGTGCCAGCAGACTAGCACGGGAGACCCAGTACTTC.

About this clone itself: Sequence at one end of the junction differs from germline and may be a read error. This chain connects TRBV7-7 to TRBJ2-2; D uncertain. Germline V gene sequence: CDR1 SSHAT, CDR2 FNYEAQ (reference sequence). The CDR3 is 13 residues long. The CDR3 here is CASSHNRAGELFF. The CDR3 DNA follows: TGTGCTAGCAGCCATAACCGCGCCGGGGAGCTGTTTTTT.